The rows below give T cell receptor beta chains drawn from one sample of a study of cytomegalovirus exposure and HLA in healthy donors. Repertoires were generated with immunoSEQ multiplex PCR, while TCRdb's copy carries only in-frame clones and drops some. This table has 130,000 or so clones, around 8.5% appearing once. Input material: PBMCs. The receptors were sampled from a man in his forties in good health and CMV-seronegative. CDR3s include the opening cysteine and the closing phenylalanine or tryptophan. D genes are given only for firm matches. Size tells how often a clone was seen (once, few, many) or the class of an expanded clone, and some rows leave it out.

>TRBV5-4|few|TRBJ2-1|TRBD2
TGTGCCAGCAGCTTGGGGTGGGGGGGCAATGAGCAGTTCTTC
CASSLGWGGNEQFF
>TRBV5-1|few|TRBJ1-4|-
TGCGCCAGCAGTGAGGAGTCTAATGAAAAACTGTTTTTT
CASSEESNEKLFF
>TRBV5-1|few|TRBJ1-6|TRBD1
TGCGCCAGCAGCCCGGGACAGCTTAATTCACCCCTCCACTTT
CASSPGQLNSPLHF
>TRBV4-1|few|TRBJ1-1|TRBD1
TGCGCCAGCAGCCTCGTAACCTTTCGGGACAGCCTACATGAAGCTTTCTTT
CASSLVTFRDSLHEAFF
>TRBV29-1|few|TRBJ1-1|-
TGCAGCGTTGAAATAGCCCGGGGAGGGGCTGAAGCTTTCTTT
CSVEIARGGAEAFF
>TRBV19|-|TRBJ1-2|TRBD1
TGTGCCAGTAGTTCCATGACAGGGACAGGCTACACCTTC
CASSSMTGTGYTF
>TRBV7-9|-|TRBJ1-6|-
TGTGCCAGCAGCTTAGGGGAGGGGCGTTCACCCCTCCACTTT
CASSLGEGRSPLHF
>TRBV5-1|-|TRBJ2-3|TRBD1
TGCGCCAGCAGCGTAGACAGGGGGGGGACAGATACGCAGTATTTT
CASSVDRGGTDTQYF
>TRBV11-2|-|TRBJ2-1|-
TGTGCCAGCAGCCAGTATGAGCAGTTCTTC
CASSQYEQFF
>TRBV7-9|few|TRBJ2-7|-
TGTGCCAGCAGCTTACGTCTCGTCGGCGAGCAGTACTTC
CASSLRLVGEQYF
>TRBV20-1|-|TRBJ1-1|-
TGCAGTGCTTCCGTTATGGAAGCTTTCTTT
CSASVMEAFF
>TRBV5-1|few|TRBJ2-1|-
TGCGCCAGCAGCTTGATGATCGGGGTGAGCAATGAGCAGTTCTTC
CASSLMIGVSNEQFF
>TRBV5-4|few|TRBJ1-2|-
TGTGCCAGCAGAAGGGACGGGGGTGCTCCATATGGCTACACCTTC
CASRRDGGAPYGYTF
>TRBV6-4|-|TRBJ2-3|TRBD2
TGTGCCAGCAGAGGACTAGCGGGGGACACAGATACGCAGTATTTT
CASRGLAGDTDTQYF
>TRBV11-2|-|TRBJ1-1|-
TGTGCCAGCAGCTTAAGCTCGGTCAACACTGAAGCTTTCTTT
CASSLSSVNTEAFF
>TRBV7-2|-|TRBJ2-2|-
TGTGCCAGCAACCGAGGCACGGGGTACGACGGGGAGCTGTTTTTT
CASNRGTGYDGELFF
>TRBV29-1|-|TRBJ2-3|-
TGCAGCGCACCCGGCGGGGACACAGATACGCAGTATTTT
CSAPGGDTDTQYF
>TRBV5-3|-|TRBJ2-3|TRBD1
TGTGCCAGAAGCTTCTGGACAGGGGGGACAGATACGCAGTATTTT
CARSFWTGGTDTQYF